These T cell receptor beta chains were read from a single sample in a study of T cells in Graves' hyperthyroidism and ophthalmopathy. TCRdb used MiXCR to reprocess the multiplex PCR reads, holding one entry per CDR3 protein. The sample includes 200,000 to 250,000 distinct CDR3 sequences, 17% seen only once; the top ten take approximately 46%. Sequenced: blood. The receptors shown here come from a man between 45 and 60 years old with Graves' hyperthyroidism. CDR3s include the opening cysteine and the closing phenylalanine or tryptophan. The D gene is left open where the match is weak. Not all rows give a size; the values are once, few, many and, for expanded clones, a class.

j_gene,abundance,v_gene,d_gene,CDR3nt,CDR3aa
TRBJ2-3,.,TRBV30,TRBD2,TGTGCCTGGAGTGTATTTAGCGGGAGGTCAGATACGCAGTATTTT,CAWSVFSGRSDTQYF
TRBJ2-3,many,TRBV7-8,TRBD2,TGTGCCAGCAGACCCTGGGAGCGGGAGGACACAGATACGCAGTATTTT,CASRPWEREDTDTQYF
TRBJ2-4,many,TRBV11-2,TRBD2,TGTGCCAGCAGCTTAGGTCTAGGACTAGCGAGAAACATTCAGTACTTC,CASSLGLGLARNIQYF
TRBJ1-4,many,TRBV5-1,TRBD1,TGCGCCAGCAGCTTGCGGGGGACAGGGGTCGGTGAAAAACTGTTTTTT,CASSLRGTGVGEKLFF
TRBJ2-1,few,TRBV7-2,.,TGTGCCAGCAGCTTAGGAGGGATGCCCAATGAGCAGTTCTTC,CASSLGGMPNEQFF
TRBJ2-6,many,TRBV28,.,TGTGCCAGCAGGTTTCGCTCTGGGGCCAACGTCCTGACTTTC,CASRFRSGANVLTF
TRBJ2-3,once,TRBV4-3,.,TGCGCCAGCAGCTTGGGTCTCAGCAGCACAGATACGCAGTATTTT,CASSLGLSSTDTQYF
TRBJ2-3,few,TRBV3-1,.,TGTGCCAGCAGTGAATTCGGTAGCGGAGATACGCAGTATTTT,CASSEFGSGDTQYF
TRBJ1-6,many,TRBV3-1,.,TGTGCCAGCAGCCTCCGTCCCAATTCACCCCTCCACTTT,CASSLRPNSPLHF
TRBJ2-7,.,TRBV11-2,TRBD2,TGTGCCAGCAGCCCCCAAGGACTAGCGGGAGGGGTAACCTACGAGCAGTACTTC,CASSPQGLAGGVTYEQYF
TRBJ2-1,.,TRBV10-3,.,TGTGCCATCAGTGATGGGGTAGTCAATGAGCAGTTCTTC,CAISDGVVNEQFF
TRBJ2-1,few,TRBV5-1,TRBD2,TGCGCCAGCAGTACAGCGGGAGGCGGGTACAATGAGCAGTTCTTC,CASSTAGGGYNEQFF
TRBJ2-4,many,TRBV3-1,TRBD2,TGTGCCAGCAGCCAAGCGAGTAGCGGGAGAGACATTCAGTACTTC,CASSQASSGRDIQYF
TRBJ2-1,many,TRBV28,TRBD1,TGTGCCAGCACTCCGGGACAGGGGTTTTACAATGAGCAGTTCTTC,CASTPGQGFYNEQFF
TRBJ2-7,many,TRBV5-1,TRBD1,TGCGCCAGCAGCTTGGCCTTATCCCCGACAGGGGGCAGAAACGAGCAGTACTTC,CASSLALSPTGGRNEQYF
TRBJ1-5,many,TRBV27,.,TGTGCCAGCAGTTTTGAAGGGGCGCCGGGTCAGCCCCAGCATTTT,CASSFEGAPGQPQHF
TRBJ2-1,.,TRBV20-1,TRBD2,TGCAGTGCTAAGACGTTTAGCGGGAGTAGAGATGAGCAGTTCTTC,CSAKTFSGSRDEQFF
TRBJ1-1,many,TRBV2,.,TGTGCCAGCGGGAGACAGGTGAACACTGAAGCTTTCTTT,CASGRQVNTEAFF
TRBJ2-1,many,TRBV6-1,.,TGTGCCGGGGGGTCACTATACAATGAGCAGTTCTTC,CAGGSLYNEQFF
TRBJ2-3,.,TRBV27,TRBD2,TGTGCCAGCGGCCTGTGGGCGGGCGGGAGTCCCGATACGCAGTATTTT,CASGLWAGGSPDTQYF
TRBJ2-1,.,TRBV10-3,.,TGTGCCACCAGTGAGTATGGGAGTGAGCAGTTCTTC,CATSEYGSEQFF
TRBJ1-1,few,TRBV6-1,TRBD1,TGTGCCAGCAGCTCCGGGACAGTCACTGAAGCTTTCTTT,CASSSGTVTEAFF
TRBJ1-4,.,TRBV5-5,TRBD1,TGTGCCAGCAGCCCCTTTGGGCAGGGGGTGAGGGATGATAATGAAAAACTGTTTTTT,CASSPFGQGVRDDNEKLFF
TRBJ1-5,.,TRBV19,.,TGTGCCAGTAACACCAGGGCAGGGTACGATCAGCCCCAGCATTTT,CASNTRAGYDQPQHF
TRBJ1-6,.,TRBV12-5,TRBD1,TGTGCTAGTGGTTCTCTGACAGGGGGCCGTAATTCACCCCTCCACTTT,CASGSLTGGRNSPLHF
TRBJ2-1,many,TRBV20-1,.,TGCAGTGCTTCGCGGGACAGTTTAAACAATGAGCAGTTCTTC,CSASRDSLNNEQFF
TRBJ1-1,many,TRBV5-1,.,TGCGCCAGCAGCTACGGGACCGGATGGGACACTGAAGCTTTCTTT,CASSYGTGWDTEAFF
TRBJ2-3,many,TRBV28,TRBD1,TGTGCCAGCGGCTATCCGGGACAGGGTACAGATACGCAGTATTTT,CASGYPGQGTDTQYF
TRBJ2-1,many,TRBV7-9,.,TGTGCCAGCAGACTAGGAGCAGGGACTGAGCAGTTCTTC,CASRLGAGTEQFF
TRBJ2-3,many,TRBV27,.,TGTGCCAGCAGTTCCCCCTTACGCACAGATACGCAGTATTTT,CASSSPLRTDTQYF
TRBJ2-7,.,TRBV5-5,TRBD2,TGTGCCGGCAGCTTCTCTAGCGGGGCCTACGAGCAGTACTTC,CAGSFSSGAYEQYF
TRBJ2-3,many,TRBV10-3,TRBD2,TGTGCCATCAGCTGGACTAGCGAAGGAGCAGATACGCAGTATTTT,CAISWTSEGADTQYF
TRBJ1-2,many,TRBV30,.,TGTGCCTGGAGTTCGGGGGGGCACGGCTACACCTTC,CAWSSGGHGYTF
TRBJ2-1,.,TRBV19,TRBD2,TGTGCCAGTAACTATAGCGGGATAGTACATAATGAGCAGTTCTTC,CASNYSGIVHNEQFF
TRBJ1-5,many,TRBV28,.,TGTGCGGCAAGGACTAGCAATCAGCCCCAGCATTTT,CAARTSNQPQHF
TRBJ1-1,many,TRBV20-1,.,TGCAGTGCTAGAAAGCGGGGGGCAGACACTGAAGCTTTCTTT,CSARKRGADTEAFF
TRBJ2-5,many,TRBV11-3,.,TGTGCCAGCAGCAATAACGGGAAGGGCTTCGAGACCCAGTACTTC,CASSNNGKGFETQYF
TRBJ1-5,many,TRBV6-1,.,TGTGCCAGCAGTGACCTTAGCAATCAGCCCCAGCATTTT,CASSDLSNQPQHF
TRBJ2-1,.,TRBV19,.,TGTGCCAGTAGGGACCGAGGGGGACCAGATGAGCAGTTCTTC,CASRDRGGPDEQFF
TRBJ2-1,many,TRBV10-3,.,TGTGCCATCAGTGAAGAACCGGGACAAGAGCAGTTCTTC,CAISEEPGQEQFF
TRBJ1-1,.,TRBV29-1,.,TGCAGCGTCCGGTGGGGCACTGAAGCTTTCTTT,CSVRWGTEAFF